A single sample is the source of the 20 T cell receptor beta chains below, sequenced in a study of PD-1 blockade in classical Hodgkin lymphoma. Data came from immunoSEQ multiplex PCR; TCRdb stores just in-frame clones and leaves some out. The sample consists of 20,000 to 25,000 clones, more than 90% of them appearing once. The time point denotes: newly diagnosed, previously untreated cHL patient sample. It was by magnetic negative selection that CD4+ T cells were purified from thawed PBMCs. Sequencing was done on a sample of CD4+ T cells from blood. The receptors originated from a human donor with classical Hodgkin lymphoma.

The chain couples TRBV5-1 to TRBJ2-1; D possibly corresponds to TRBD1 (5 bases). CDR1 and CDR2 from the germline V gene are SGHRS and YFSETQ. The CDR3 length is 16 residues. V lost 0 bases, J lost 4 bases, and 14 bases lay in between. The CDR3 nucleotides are TGCGCCAGCAGCTTGGAATGGGGCGGTGATTACAATGAGCAGTTCTTC. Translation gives CASSLEWGGDYNEQFF.

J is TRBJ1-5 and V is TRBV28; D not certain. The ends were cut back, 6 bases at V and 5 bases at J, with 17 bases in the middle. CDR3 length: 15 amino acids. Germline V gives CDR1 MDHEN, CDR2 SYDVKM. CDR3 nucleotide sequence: TGTGCCAGCAGCAGATTGGGGAATGGCGATCAGCCCCAGCATTTT. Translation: CASSRLGNGDQPQHF.

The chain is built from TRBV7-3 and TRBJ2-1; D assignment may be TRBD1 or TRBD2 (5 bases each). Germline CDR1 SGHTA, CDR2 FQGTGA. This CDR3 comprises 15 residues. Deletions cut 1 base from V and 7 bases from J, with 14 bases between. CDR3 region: CASSLIGDVGNEQFF. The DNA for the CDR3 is TGTGCCAGCAGCTTAATAGGGGACGTAGGAAATGAGCAGTTCTTC.

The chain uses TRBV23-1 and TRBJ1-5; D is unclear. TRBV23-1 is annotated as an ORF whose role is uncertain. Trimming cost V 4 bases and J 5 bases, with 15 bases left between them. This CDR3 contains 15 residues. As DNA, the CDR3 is TGCGCCAGCAGTCCCCGGGCCTCGTGGGATCAGCCCCAGCATTTT. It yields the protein CASSPRASWDQPQHF.

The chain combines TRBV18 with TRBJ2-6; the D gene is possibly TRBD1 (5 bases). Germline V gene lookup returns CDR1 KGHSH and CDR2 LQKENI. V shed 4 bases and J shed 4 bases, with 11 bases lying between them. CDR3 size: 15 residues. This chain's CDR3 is CASSLPGLGANVLTF. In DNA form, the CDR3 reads TGTGCCAGCTCACTTCCAGGGTTAGGGGCCAACGTCCTGACTTTC. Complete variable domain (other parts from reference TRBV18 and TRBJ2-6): NAGVMQNPRHLVRRRGQEARLRCSPMKGHSHVYWYRQLPEEGLKFMVYLQKENIIDESGMPKERFSAEFPKEGPSILRIQQVVRGDSAAYFCASSLPGLGANVLTFGAGSRLTVL.

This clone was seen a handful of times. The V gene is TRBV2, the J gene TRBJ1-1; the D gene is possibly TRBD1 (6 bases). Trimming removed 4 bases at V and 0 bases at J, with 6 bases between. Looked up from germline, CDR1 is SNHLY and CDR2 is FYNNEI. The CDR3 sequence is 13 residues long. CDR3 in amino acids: CASSGTVNTEAFF. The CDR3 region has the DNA TGTGCCAGCAGTGGGACAGTGAACACTGAAGCTTTCTTT. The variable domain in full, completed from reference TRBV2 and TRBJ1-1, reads EPEVTQTPSHQVTQMGQEVILRCVPISNHLYFYWYRQILGQKVEFLVSFYNNEISEKSEIFDDQFSVERPDGSNFTLKIRSTKLEDSAMYFCASSGTVNTEAFFGQGTRLTVV.

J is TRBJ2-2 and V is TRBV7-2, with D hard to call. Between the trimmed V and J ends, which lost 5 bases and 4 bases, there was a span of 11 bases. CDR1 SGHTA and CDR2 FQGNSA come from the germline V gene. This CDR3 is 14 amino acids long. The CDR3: CASSVGPLTGELFF. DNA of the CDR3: TGTGCCAGCAGCGTCGGACCCCTCACCGGGGAGCTGTTTTTT.

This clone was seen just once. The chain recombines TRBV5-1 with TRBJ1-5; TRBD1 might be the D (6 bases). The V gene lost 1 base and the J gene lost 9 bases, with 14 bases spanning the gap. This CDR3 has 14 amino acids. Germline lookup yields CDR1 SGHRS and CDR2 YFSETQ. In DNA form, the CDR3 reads TGCGCCAGCAGCTTGCAGGCGGGGGCAGGGCCCCAGCATTTT. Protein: CASSLQAGAGPQHF.

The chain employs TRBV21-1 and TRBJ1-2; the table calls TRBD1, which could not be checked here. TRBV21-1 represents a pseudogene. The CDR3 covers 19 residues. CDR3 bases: TGTGCCAGCAGCAAAGTAACGGGACAGGGGAGGAGGCGCAACTATGGCTACACCTTC. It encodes CASSKVTGQGRRRNYGYTF.

The CDR3 here is CASSLGDTGRLGVAFF. DNA of the CDR3: TGCGCCAGCAGCTTGGGTGATACGGGGCGGTTGGGGGTAGCTTTCTTT. The chain is built from TRBV5-1 and TRBJ1-1; a weak D match, TRBD1 (5 bases). CDR1 SGHRS and CDR2 YFSETQ come from the germline V gene. The CDR3 spans 16 residues. The V gene lost 0 bases and the J gene lost 10 bases, with 22 bases spanning the gap.

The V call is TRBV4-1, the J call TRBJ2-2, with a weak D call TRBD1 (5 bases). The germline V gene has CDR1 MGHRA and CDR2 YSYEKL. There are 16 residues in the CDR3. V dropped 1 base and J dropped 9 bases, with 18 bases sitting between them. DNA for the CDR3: TGCGCCAGCAGCCAAGCACGGACGGCAAGGGGAAGGGAGCTGTTTTTT. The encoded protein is CASSQARTARGRELFF.

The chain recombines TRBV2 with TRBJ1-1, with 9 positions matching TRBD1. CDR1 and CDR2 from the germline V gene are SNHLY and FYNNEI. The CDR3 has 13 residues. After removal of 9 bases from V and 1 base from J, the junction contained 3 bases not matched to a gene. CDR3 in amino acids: CARGQGTNTEAFF. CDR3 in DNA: TGTGCCAGAGGACAGGGGACGAACACTGAAGCTTTCTTT. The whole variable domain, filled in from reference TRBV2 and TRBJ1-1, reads EPEVTQTPSHQVTQMGQEVILRCVPISNHLYFYWYRQILGQKVEFLVSFYNNEISEKSEIFDDQFSVERPDGSNFTLKIRSTKLEDSAMYFCARGQGTNTEAFFGQGTRLTVV.

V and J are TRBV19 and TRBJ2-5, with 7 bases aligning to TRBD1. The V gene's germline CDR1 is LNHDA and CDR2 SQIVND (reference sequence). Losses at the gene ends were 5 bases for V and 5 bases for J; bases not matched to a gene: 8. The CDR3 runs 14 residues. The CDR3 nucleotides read TGTGCCAGTAGTCCGACAGGGACGTTTGAGACCCAGTACTTC. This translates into CASSPTGTFETQYF.

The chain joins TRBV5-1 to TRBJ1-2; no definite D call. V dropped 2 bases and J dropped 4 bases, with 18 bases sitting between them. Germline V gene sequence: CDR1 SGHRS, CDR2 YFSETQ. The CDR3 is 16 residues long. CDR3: CASSLKISGVSYGYTF. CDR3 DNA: TGCGCCAGCAGCTTAAAAATTAGCGGGGTCTCCTATGGCTACACCTTC. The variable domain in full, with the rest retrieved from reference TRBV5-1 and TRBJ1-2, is KAGVTQTPRYLIKTRGQQVTLSCSPISGHRSVSWYQQTPGQGLQFLFEYFSETQRNKGNFPGRFSGRQFSNSRSEMNVSTLELGDSALYLCASSLKISGVSYGYTFGSGTRLTVV.

The CDR3 nucleotides are TGTGCCATCAGTGAGTCGATCACTAGCAGCCAGGGAACGCAGTATTTT. Translated: CAISESITSSQGTQYF. The chain is built from TRBV10-3 and TRBJ2-3; tentatively, D is TRBD2 (6 bases). CDR1 and CDR2 (germline): ENHRY, SYGVKD. V was clipped by 0 bases and J by 9 bases, with 19 bases between them. The CDR3 length is 16 residues.

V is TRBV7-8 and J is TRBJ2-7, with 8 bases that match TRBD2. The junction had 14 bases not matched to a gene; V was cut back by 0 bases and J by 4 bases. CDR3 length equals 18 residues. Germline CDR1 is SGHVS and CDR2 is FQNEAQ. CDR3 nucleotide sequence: TGTGCCAGCAGCTTAGCAGGGGCAGGGGCTTTAGCGGGATACGAGCAGTACTTC. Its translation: CASSLAGAGALAGYEQYF.

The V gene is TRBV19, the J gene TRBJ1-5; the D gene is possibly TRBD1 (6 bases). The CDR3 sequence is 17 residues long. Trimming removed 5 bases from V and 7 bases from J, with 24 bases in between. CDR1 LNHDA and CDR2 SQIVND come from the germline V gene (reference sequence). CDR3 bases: TGTGCCAGTAGTCCCGATCCGCCGAACAGGGTTAGACAGCCCCAGCATTTT. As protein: CASSPDPPNRVRQPQHF.

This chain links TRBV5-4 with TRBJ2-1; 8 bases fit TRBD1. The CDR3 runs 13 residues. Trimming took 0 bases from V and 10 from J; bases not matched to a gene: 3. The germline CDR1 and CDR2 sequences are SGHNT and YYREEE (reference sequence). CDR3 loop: CASSLGQGREQFF. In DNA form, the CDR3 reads TGTGCCAGCAGCTTGGGACAGGGGAGAGAGCAGTTCTTC.

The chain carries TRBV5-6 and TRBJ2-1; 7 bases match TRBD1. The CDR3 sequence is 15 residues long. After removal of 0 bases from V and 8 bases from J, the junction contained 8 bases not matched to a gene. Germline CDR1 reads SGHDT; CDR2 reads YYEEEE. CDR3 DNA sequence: TGTGCCAGCAGCTTGGAACAGGGGTTGGCGGATGAGCAGTTCTTC. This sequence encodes CASSLEQGLADEQFF.

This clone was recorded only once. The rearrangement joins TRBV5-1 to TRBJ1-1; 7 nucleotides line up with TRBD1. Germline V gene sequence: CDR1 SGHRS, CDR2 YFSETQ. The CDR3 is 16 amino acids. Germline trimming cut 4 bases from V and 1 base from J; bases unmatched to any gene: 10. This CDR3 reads CASSPEPGTANTEAFF. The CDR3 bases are TGCGCCAGCAGCCCCGAACCCGGGACAGCGAACACTGAAGCTTTCTTT. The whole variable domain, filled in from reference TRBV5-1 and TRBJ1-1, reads KAGVTQTPRYLIKTRGQQVTLSCSPISGHRSVSWYQQTPGQGLQFLFEYFSETQRNKGNFPGRFSGRQFSNSRSEMNVSTLELGDSALYLCASSPEPGTANTEAFFGQGTRLTVV.